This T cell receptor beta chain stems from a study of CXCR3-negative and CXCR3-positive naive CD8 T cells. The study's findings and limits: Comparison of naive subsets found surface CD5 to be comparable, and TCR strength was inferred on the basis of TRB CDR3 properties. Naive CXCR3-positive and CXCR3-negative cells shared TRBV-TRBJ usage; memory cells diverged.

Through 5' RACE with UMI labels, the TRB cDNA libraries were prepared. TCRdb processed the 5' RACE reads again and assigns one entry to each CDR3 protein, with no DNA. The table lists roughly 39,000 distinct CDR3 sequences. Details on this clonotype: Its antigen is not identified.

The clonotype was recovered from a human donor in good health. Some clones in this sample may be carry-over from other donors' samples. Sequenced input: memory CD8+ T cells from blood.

CDR3 sequence: CASSQERISNQPQHF. This chain links TRBV4-2 with TRBJ1-5. CDR1 and CDR2 from the germline V gene are LGHNA and YNFKEQ. This CDR3 has 15 amino acids.